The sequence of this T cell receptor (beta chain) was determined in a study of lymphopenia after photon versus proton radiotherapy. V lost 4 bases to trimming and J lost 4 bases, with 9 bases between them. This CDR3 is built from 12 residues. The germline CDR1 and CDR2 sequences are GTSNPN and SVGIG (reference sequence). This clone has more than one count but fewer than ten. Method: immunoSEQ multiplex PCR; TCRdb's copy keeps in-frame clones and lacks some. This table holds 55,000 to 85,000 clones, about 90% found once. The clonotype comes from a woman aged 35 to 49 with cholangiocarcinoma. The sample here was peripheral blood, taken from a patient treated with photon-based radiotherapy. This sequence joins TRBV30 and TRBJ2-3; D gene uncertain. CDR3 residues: CAWTSAADTQYF. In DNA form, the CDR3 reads TGTGCCTGGACGTCAGCTGCAGATACGCAGTATTTT.